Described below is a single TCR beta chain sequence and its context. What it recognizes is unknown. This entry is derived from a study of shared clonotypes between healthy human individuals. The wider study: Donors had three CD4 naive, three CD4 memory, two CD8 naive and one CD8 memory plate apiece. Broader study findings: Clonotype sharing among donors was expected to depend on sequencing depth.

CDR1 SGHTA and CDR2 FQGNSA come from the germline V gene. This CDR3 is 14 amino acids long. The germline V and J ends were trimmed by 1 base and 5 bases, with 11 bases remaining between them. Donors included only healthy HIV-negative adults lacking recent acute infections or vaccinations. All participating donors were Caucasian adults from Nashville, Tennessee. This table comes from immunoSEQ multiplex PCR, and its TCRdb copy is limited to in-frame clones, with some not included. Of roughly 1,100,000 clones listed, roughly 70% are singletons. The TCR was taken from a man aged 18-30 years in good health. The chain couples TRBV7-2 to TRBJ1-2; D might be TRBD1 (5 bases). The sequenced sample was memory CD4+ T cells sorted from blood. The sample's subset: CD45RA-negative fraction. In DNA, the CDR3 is TGTGCCAGCAGCTTAGGCAGGGAGGTGTATGGCTACACCTTC. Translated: CASSLGREVYGYTF.